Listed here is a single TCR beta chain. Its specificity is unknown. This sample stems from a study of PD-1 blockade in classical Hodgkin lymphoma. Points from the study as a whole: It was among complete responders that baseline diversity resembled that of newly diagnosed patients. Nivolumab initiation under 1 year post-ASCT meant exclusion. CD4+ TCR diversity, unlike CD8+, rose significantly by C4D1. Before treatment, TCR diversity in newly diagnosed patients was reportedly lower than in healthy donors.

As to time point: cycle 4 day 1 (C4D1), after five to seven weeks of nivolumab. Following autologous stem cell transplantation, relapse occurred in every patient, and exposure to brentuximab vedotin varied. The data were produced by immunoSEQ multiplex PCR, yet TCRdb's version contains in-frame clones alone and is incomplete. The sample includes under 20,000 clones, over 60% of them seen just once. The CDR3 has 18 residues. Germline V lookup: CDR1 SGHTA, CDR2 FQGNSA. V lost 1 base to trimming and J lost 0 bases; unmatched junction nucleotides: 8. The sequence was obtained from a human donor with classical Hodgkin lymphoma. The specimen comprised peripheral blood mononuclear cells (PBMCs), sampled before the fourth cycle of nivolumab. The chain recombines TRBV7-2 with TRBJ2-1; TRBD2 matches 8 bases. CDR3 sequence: CASSLVPGAGASYNEQFF. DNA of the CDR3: TGTGCCAGCAGCTTAGTTCCAGGAGCGGGAGCCTCCTACAATGAGCAGTTCTTC.